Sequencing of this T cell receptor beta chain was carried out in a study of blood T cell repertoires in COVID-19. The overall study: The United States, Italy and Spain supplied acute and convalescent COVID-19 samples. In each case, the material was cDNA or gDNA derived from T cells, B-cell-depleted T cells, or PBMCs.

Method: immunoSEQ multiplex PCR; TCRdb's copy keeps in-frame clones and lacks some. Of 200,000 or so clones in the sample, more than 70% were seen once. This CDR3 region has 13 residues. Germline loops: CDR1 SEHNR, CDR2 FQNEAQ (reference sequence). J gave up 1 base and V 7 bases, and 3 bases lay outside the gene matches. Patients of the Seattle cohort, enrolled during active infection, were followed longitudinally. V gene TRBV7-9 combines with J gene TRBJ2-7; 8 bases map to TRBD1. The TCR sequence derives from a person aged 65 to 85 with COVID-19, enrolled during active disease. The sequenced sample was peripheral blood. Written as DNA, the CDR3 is TGTGCCAGCACTAGGACAGGGTCCTACGAGCAGTACTTC. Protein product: CASTRTGSYEQYF.